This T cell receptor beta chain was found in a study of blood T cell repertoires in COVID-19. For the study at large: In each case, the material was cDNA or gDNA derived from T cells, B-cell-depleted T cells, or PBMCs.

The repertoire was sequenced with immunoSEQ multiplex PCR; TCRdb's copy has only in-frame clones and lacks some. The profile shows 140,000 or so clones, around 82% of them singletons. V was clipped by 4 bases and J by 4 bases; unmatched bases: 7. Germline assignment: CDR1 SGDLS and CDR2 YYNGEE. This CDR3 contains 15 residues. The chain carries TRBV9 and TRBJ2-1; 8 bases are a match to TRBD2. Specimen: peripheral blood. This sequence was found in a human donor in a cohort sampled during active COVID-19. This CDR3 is CASSTRGGPYNEQFF. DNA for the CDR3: TGTGCCAGCAGCACACGGGGGGGCCCTTACAATGAGCAGTTCTTC.